These 18 T cell receptor beta chains originate from one sample sequenced in a study of blood T cell repertoires in COVID-19. The table came from immunoSEQ multiplex PCR; TCRdb's copy has only in-frame clones and leaves some out. The table includes over 85,000 clones, around nine tenths detected once. The sequenced material came from peripheral blood. The receptor source for this set is a human donor in a cohort sampled during active COVID-19.

The rearrangement joins TRBV12-3 or TRBV12-4 to TRBJ2-7, with 12 bases aligning to TRBD1. The V and J ends lost 6 bases and 12 bases, in that order; junction bases with no gene match: 9. The CDR3 runs 13 residues. The CDR3 reads CASRPGTGGAGYF. As DNA, the CDR3 is TGTGCCAGCAGGCCCGGGACAGGGGGCGCAGGGTACTTC.

The J gene is TRBJ2-2, the V gene TRBV11-3; D gene ambiguous. V lost 1 base to trimming and J lost 1 base, with 4 bases between them. The CDR3 length is 14 residues. Germline V gives CDR1 SGHNT, CDR2 YENEEA. CDR3 in amino acids: CASSLGLNTGELFF. Here the CDR3 DNA reads TGTGCCAGCAGCTTAGGGCTGAACACCGGGGAGCTGTTTTTT.

This clone was counted a few times. The chain couples TRBV30 to TRBJ1-5, with a weak D call TRBD1 (6 bases). V was clipped by 4 bases and J by 3 bases, with 10 bases between them. This CDR3 comprises 13 residues. Germline V lookup: CDR1 GTSNPN, CDR2 SVGIG (reference sequence). CDR3 sequence reads: CAWTQGFNQPQHF. CDR3 DNA: TGTGCCTGGACCCAGGGGTTCAATCAGCCCCAGCATTTT.

This sequence joins TRBV7-2 and TRBJ2-3, with no clear D. CDR3 length equals 14 residues. Germline CDR1 and CDR2: SGHTA and FQGNSA. V was cut by 5 bases and J by 4 bases, with 13 bases left in between. The DNA of the CDR3 is TGTGCCAGCAGCCCCGACAATCCCCCAGATACGCAGTATTTT. Its translation is CASSPDNPPDTQYF.

This clone is a singleton in its sample. The chain combines TRBV10-3 with TRBJ1-2, with 10 bases matching TRBD1. From germline, CDR1 is ENHRY and CDR2 SYGVKD. CDR3 length: 14 amino acids. Trimming took 7 bases from V and 2 from J; bases not matched to a gene: 4. The CDR3 loop is CAITGTGANYGYTF. CDR3 sequence (DNA): TGTGCCATCACGGGGACAGGGGCCAACTATGGCTACACCTTC.

As for this clone: In the same sample, other DNA sequences code for this CDR3. V and J are TRBV12-3 or TRBV12-4 and TRBJ1-1, with D perhaps TRBD1 (5 bases). This CDR3 contains 13 residues. V lost 6 bases, J lost 1 base, and 9 bases lay in between. DNA for the CDR3: TGTGCCAGCAGCCCTCAGGGGAACACTGAAGCTTTCTTT. This sequence encodes CASSPQGNTEAFF.

The chain links TRBV11-2 to TRBJ2-2; tentatively, D is TRBD1 (5 bases). Trimming stripped 2 bases from V and 1 base from J, with 11 bases between. The CDR3 consists of 16 residues. Germline CDR1 reads SGHAT; CDR2 reads FQNNGV. DNA for the CDR3: TGTGCCAGCAGCTTACGGAGAACAGGGAACACCGGGGAGCTGTTTTTT. It yields the protein CASSLRRTGNTGELFF.

The V gene is TRBV12-3 or TRBV12-4, the J gene TRBJ1-4; no clear D. V was shortened by 5 bases and J by 4 bases, with 8 bases between the two germline ends. The CDR3 has 13 amino acids. The CDR3 protein is CASSSRGNEKLFF. As DNA, the CDR3 is TGTGCCAGCAGTAGCCGGGGTAATGAAAAACTGTTTTTT.

This clone was recorded a few times. V is TRBV15 and J is TRBJ1-1; D is unclear. V was cut by 5 bases and J by 6 bases, with 16 bases left in between. This CDR3 contains 14 residues. CDR1 is LNHNV and CDR2 is YYDKDF in the germline V gene (reference sequence). CDR3 nucleotide sequence: TGTGCCACCAGCCCCTACGGGAAAGTGGCTGAAGCTTTCTTT. Its protein is CATSPYGKVAEAFF.

The chain uses TRBV30 and TRBJ2-7, with TRBD1 matching 9 bases. Germline V gene sequence: CDR1 GTSNPN, CDR2 SVGIG (reference sequence). Unmatched junction bases numbered 13, after V lost 4 bases and J lost 6 bases. This CDR3 is 15 amino acids long. The CDR3 nucleotides are TGTGCCTGGATGTCATTGGGGACAGGGAGACGCGAGCAGTACTTC. Translated, it gives CAWMSLGTGRREQYF.

The genes are TRBV5-1 and TRBJ1-3; TRBD1 aligns across 7 bases. The CDR3 extends over 15 amino acids. Per the germline V gene, CDR1 is SGHRS and CDR2 is YFSETQ. V lost 4 bases and J lost 4; bases outside the gene matches: 8. The CDR3 coding sequence is TGCGCCAGCAGCCCGGGACAGTCCATCGGAAACACCATATATTTT. It specifies CASSPGQSIGNTIYF.

J is TRBJ2-6 and V is TRBV18; the D gene is possibly TRBD1 (6 bases). With 4 bases removed from V and 0 bases from J, the gap between germline ends came to 13 bases. This CDR3 has 17 residues. CDR1 is KGHSH and CDR2 is LQKENI in the germline V gene. This CDR3 reads CASSRGQGNSGANVLTF. The CDR3 bases are TGTGCCAGCTCACGAGGTCAGGGGAACTCTGGGGCCAACGTCCTGACTTTC.

This clone was picked up one time. The gene calls are TRBV28 and TRBJ2-5; 8 bases fit TRBD2. This CDR3 contains 16 residues. Trimming cost V 1 base and J 0 bases; bases outside gene matches: 4. Germline V gives CDR1 MDHEN, CDR2 SYDVKM. Here the CDR3 reads CASSLSASGYQETQYF. CDR3 bases: TGTGCCAGCAGTTTATCAGCTAGCGGGTACCAAGAGACCCAGTACTTC. The whole variable domain, filled in from reference TRBV28 and TRBJ2-5, reads DVKVTQSSRYLVKRTGEKVFLECVQDMDHENMFWYRQDPGLGLRLIYFSYDVKMKEKGDIPEGYSVSREKKERFSLILESASTNQTSMYLCASSLSASGYQETQYFGPGTRLLVL.

V usage is TRBV24-1 and J usage is TRBJ2-1; 10 bases align to TRBD2. Per germline, CDR1 KGHDR and CDR2 SFDVKD. The V segment lost 0 bases and the J segment 6 bases; nucleotides outside the gene matches: 4. CDR3 length equals 16 residues. CDR3 nucleotide sequence: TGTGCCACCAGTGATTTGCGCCTAGCGGGAGTCAATGAGCAGTTCTTC. It encodes CATSDLRLAGVNEQFF.

This clone appeared once. V is TRBV2 and J is TRBJ2-7; TRBD2 is a possible D gene (6 bases). Germline loops: CDR1 SNHLY, CDR2 FYNNEI. CDR3 length: 15 residues. The V and J ends lost 2 bases and 0 bases respectively, with 11 bases between them. CDR3 nucleotides: TGTGCCAGCAGTGAACGGGGCGGGGCCTCCTACGAGCAGTACTTC. This gives the protein CASSERGGASYEQYF.

The chain recombines TRBV9 with TRBJ2-3; 7 positions agree with TRBD1. The CDR3 covers 17 residues. J was trimmed by 3 bases and V by 6 bases; bases with no gene match: 16. Germline CDR1 and CDR2: SGDLS and YYNGEE. The CDR3 spells CASTRDSSPRETDTQYF. The DNA for the CDR3 is TGTGCCAGCACCCGGGACAGCTCTCCCAGGGAGACAGATACGCAGTATTTT.

The chain links TRBV5-6 to TRBJ2-1, with 8 bases aligning to TRBD2. Trimming cost V 4 bases and J 4 bases; bases outside gene matches: 7. Per the germline V gene, CDR1 is SGHDT and CDR2 is YYEEEE. There are 15 residues in the CDR3. The CDR3 DNA sequence: TGTGCCAGCAGCAGACCTAGCGGGTCTTACAATGAGCAGTTCTTC. It codes for CASSRPSGSYNEQFF.

The rearrangement joins TRBV4-2 to TRBJ1-2; D perhaps matches TRBD1 (6 bases). V lost 6 bases and J lost 5, with 7 bases in between. This CDR3 contains 11 residues. Germline V gives CDR1 LGHNA, CDR2 YNFKEQ. The CDR3 DNA reads as TGTGCCAGCAGTCAGGGGTATGGCTACACCTTC. Amino acids: CASSQGYGYTF.